The 6 T cell receptor beta chains presented below share a single source sample, sequenced in a study of cytomegalovirus exposure and HLA in healthy donors. Sequenced by immunoSEQ multiplex PCR; TCRdb stores in-frame clones only, minus some. The data hold fewer than 350,000 clones, with 88% observed a single time. Sequenced sample: PBMCs. These receptors were collected from a woman under 30 in good health and CMV-seronegative.

This clone is a singleton in its sample. The genes are TRBV28 and TRBJ1-5; 8 nucleotides line up with TRBD1. The ends lost 7 bases at V and 5 bases at J; junction bases unmatched: 7. The CDR3 extends over 14 amino acids. The V gene's germline CDR1 is MDHEN and CDR2 SYDVKM. The CDR3 nucleotides are TGTGCCAGCACTGCAGGGGGCTCGGATCAGCCCCAGCATTTT. Its protein is CASTAGGSDQPQHF.

The chain carries TRBV11-2 and TRBJ2-7; 9 positions match TRBD1. V lost 5 bases and J lost 4; bases outside the gene matches: 9. This CDR3 contains 15 residues. In germline, CDR1 is SGHAT, CDR2 FQNNGV. CDR3 in amino acids: CASSQQGAIVYEQYF. DNA for the CDR3: TGTGCCAGCAGCCAACAGGGGGCAATTGTTTACGAGCAGTACTTC.

The chain employs TRBV12-5 and TRBJ2-7; D uncertain. Germline CDR1 reads LGHNT; CDR2 reads FRNRAP. V was clipped by 0 bases and J by 0 bases, with 6 bases between them. CDR3 length: 14 residues. The CDR3 nucleotides read TGTGCTAGTGGTTTGGTACAGAACTCCTACGAGCAGTACTTC. Amino acids: CASGLVQNSYEQYF.

The chain carries TRBV27 and TRBJ2-7; no reliable D call. The germline V and J ends were trimmed by 3 bases and 1 base, with 13 bases remaining between them. The germline gives CDR1 MNHEY, CDR2 SMNVEV (reference sequence). The CDR3 has 15 residues. The CDR3, as DNA: TGTGCCAGCAGTTTTAGTGAGGCACCTTCCTACGAGCAGTACTTC. Encoded protein: CASSFSEAPSYEQYF.

This clone was seen a handful of times. CDR3 in DNA: TGTGCCTGGAGTGGAACTTCGAACACCGGGGAGCTGTTTTTT. It codes for CAWSGTSNTGELFF. V gene TRBV30 combines with J gene TRBJ2-2, with D hard to call. CDR3 size: 14 residues. With 1 base removed from V and 0 bases from J, the gap between germline ends came to 6 bases. Germline V gives CDR1 GTSNPN, CDR2 SVGIG (reference sequence).

This chain joins TRBV9 and TRBJ1-2; TRBD1 might be the D (6 bases). The CDR3 covers 15 residues. Germline V gene lookup returns CDR1 SGDLS and CDR2 YYNGEE. Trimming left V 0 bases short and J 2 bases short, with 11 bases between. The CDR3 coding sequence is TGTGCCAGCAGCGTAGCAGGGGCCATGAACTATGGCTACACCTTC. As protein: CASSVAGAMNYGYTF.